This T cell receptor beta chain was retrieved from a study of cytomegalovirus exposure and HLA in healthy donors. For the study at large: T cells numbering around 200 million yielded some 120 million unique TCR beta sequences in an earlier analysis. Whole-study results and caveats: Follow-up analysis later connected one missense variant in DCLRE1C with trimming of TCR beta V- and J-genes.

The CDR3 loop spans 15 amino acids. V was clipped by 5 bases and J by 3 bases; unmatched bases: 6. Germline V gives CDR1 SGHTA, CDR2 FQGNSA. In nominal health when sampled, donors likely had unrecorded immune exposures nonetheless. As concerns this clone: Antigen specificity is unknown.

The PCR had 60 Vbeta and 13 Jbeta primers. The table came from immunoSEQ multiplex PCR; TCRdb's copy has only in-frame clones and leaves some out. The sample gives more than 150,000 clones, approximately 81% of which show up once; about 2% is in the top ten. The sequence was obtained from a woman in her thirties in good health and CMV-seronegative. The sequenced sample consisted of PBMCs. J is TRBJ2-7 and V is TRBV7-2; 11 nucleotides agree with TRBD2. For the CDR3, the DNA is TGTGCCAGCAGCGCCGGGACTAGCGGATTCTACGAGCAGTACTTC. It translates to CASSAGTSGFYEQYF.